This entry lists 8 T cell receptor beta chains sequenced from one sample in a study of blood T cells in healthy people across ages. The second PCR ran roughly 6 to 12 cycles with a sample-barcoded 5' primer and J-beta primers. TCRdb re-analysed the 5' RACE reads in MiXCR, keeping a single row per CDR3 protein. This sample has 800,000 to 950,000 distinct CDR3 sequences, with about 27% found just once. These data were also filed under a second study, of T cells of mothers and their children.

The sample taken for sequencing was blood. These receptors were taken from a woman aged 40 to 49 in good health.

CDR3 sequence reads: CASSQDFPGTGGQPQHF. CDR3 DNA: TGCGCCAGCAGCCAAGATTTTCCCGGGACAGGGGGCCAGCCCCAGCATTTT. V and J are TRBV4-1 and TRBJ1-5, with 12 positions matching TRBD1. The CDR3 spans 17 residues. Per germline, CDR1 MGHRA and CDR2 YSYEKL. V trimming: 0 bases; J trimming: 7 bases; junction bases outside the gene matches: 7.

This clonotype has only a few counts. The J gene is TRBJ1-1, the V gene TRBV7-6; no reliable D call. Deletions cut 0 bases from V and 2 bases from J, with 13 bases between. CDR1 and CDR2 (germline): SGHVS, FNYEAQ. This CDR3 spans 16 amino acids. Here the CDR3 DNA reads TGTGCCAGCAGCTTAGCGGCGGCGGCAGTCAACACTGAAGCTTTCTTT. It specifies CASSLAAAAVNTEAFF.

The sample holds a few counts of this clonotype. This sequence joins TRBV28 and TRBJ1-5; D remains unclear. Germline-derived CDR1 and CDR2 are MDHEN and SYDVKM. V shed 6 bases and J shed 9 bases, with 9 bases lying between them. The CDR3 length is 11 residues. The CDR3 DNA is TGTGCCAGCAGCGAGTCGGGGCCCCAGCATTTT. As protein: CASSESGPQHF.

This chain joins TRBV30 and TRBJ1-5; D unclear. The V and J ends lost 4 bases and 1 base respectively, with 14 bases between them. This CDR3 has 15 amino acids. CDR1 is GTSNPN, CDR2 SVGIG, per germline (reference sequence). The CDR3 sequence: CAWTRTGSSNQPQHF. The CDR3 DNA sequence: TGTGCCTGGACCCGAACCGGGTCAAGCAATCAGCCCCAGCATTTT. Together with reference TRBV30 and TRBJ1-5, the CDR3 gives the full variable domain: SQTIHQWPATLVQPVGSPLSLECTVEGTSNPNLYWYRQAAGRGLQLLFYSVGIGQISSEVPQNLSASRPQDRQFILSSKKLLLSDSGFYLCAWTRTGSSNQPQHFGDGTRLSIL.

The chain links TRBV20-1 to TRBJ2-7, with a weak D call TRBD1 (6 bases). Germline CDR1 reads DFQATT; CDR2 reads SNEGSKA (reference sequence). The CDR3 consists of 14 residues. The germline V and J ends were trimmed by 5 bases and 0 bases, with 14 bases remaining between them. The CDR3 DNA reads TGCAGTGCTCGAGGGGGTCCTTACTCCTACGAGCAGTACTTC. Translated: CSARGGPYSYEQYF.

This clonotype was picked up a small number of times. The rearrangement joins TRBV7-2 to TRBJ2-7, with D perhaps TRBD2 (6 bases). The germline gives CDR1 SGHTA, CDR2 FQGNSA. The CDR3 has 15 amino acids. V lost 3 bases, J lost 0 bases, and 12 bases lay in between. The CDR3 protein is CASSLGGTISYEQYF. The DNA for the CDR3 is TGTGCCAGCAGCTTGGGCGGGACCATCTCCTACGAGCAGTACTTC.

This clonotype was seen a handful of times. V gene TRBV7-8 combines with J gene TRBJ2-2, with 8 bases identical to TRBD1. V lost 1 base to trimming and J lost 7 bases; unmatched junction nucleotides: 5. The CDR3 loop spans 15 amino acids. Looked up from germline, CDR1 is SGHVS and CDR2 is FQNEAQ. The CDR3 region is CASSLGGQEGGELFF. The CDR3 DNA is TGTGCCAGCAGCTTAGGGGGACAGGAAGGCGGGGAGCTGTTTTTT.

The chain recombines TRBV28 with TRBJ1-6; 11 bases fit TRBD1. The germline gives CDR1 MDHEN, CDR2 SYDVKM. The CDR3 totals 15 residues. V shed 6 bases, J shed 8 bases, and the junction held 6 bases outside the gene matches. The CDR3 spells CASSPGQGADSPLHF. The CDR3 nucleotides read TGTGCCAGCAGCCCAGGACAGGGGGCTGATTCACCCCTCCACTTT.